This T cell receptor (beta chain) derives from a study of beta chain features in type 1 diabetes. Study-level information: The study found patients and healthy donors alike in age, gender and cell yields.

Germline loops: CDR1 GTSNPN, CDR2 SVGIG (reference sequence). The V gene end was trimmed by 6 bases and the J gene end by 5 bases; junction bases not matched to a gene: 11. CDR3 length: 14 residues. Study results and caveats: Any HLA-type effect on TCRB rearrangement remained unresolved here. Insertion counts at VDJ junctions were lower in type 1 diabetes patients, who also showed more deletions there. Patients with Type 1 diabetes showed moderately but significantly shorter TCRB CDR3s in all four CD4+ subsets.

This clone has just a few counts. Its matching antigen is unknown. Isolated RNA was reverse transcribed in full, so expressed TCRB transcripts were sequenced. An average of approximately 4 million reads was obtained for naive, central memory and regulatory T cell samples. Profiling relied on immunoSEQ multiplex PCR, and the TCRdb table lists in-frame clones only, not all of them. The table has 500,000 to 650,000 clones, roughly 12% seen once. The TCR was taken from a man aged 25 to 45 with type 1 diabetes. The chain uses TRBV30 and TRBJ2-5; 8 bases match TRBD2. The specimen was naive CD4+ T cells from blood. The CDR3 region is CACRWRGALETQYF. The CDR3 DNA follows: TGTGCCTGTCGGTGGCGGGGGGCTCTGGAGACCCAGTACTTC.